Presented here are 7 T cell receptor beta chains from one specimen sequenced in a study of pediatric ulcerative colitis (dated by TCRdb to between 2019 and 2020). The library was built by means of the immunoSEQ multiplex PCR assay. TCRdb re-hosts the immuneACCESS table, in-frame sequences only. Its copies lack some clones; in the studies checked, an unresolved V gene accounts for under half of them, and the cause for the rest is not known. For this sample the table gives some 57,000 clones, of which 87% were detected only once. The ten biggest clones cover 1.5% of the sample. Sequencing was performed on blood. These receptors all come from a boy younger than 18 who was a control in a study of pediatric ulcerative colitis.

The genes are TRBV18 and TRBJ2-7; D is undetermined. Per the germline V gene, CDR1 is KGHSH and CDR2 is LQKENI. The V and J ends lost 0 bases and 5 bases respectively, with 8 bases between them. This CDR3 has 13 residues. The CDR3 region is CASSPPSEDEQYF. The CDR3 nucleotides are TGTGCCAGCTCACCACCCTCCGAGGACGAGCAGTACTTC.

This chain links TRBV6-6 with TRBJ1-3; D might be TRBD1 (5 bases). CDR1 is MNHNY, CDR2 SVGAGI, per germline (reference sequence). V was trimmed by 0 bases and J by 3 bases, leaving 9 bases between them. This CDR3 contains 15 residues. CDR3 coding DNA: TGTGCCAGCAGTTACTCGATGGACATTGGAAACACCATATATTTT. Translation gives CASSYSMDIGNTIYF.

V usage is TRBV4-3 and J usage is TRBJ2-3; 7 bases are a match to TRBD2. The CDR3 is made up of 16 amino acids. The trim removed 2 bases at V and 1 base at J, leaving 6 bases unmatched. Per the germline V gene, CDR1 is LGHNA and CDR2 is YSLEER. In DNA, the CDR3 is TGCGCCAGCAGCCAAAACCTAGCGGAGGGCACAGATACGCAGTATTTT. Translation: CASSQNLAEGTDTQYF.

The CDR3 loop reads CASSPWTGDYEQYF. The CDR3 bases are TGTGCCAGCAGTCCTTGGACAGGGGACTACGAGCAGTACTTC. The chain carries TRBV27 and TRBJ2-7; 9 nucleotides line up with TRBD1. This CDR3 has 14 residues. V shed 5 bases, J shed 3 bases, and the junction held 5 bases outside the gene matches. Germline lookup yields CDR1 MNHEY and CDR2 SMNVEV (reference sequence).

This clone was picked up one time. The DNA of the CDR3 is TGTGCCAGCAGTTTAGTCTTCCCTAGCGGGGGGGTCACAGATACGCAGTATTTT. It specifies CASSLVFPSGGVTDTQYF. The chain has TRBV27 and TRBJ2-3; the match to TRBD2 covers 12 bases. Unmatched junction bases numbered 8, after V lost 2 bases and J lost 2 bases. The CDR3 loop spans 18 amino acids. CDR1 and CDR2 from the germline V gene are MNHEY and SMNVEV (reference sequence).

CDR3 in DNA: TGTGCCAGTAGTATATCGAGGAACACTGAAGCTTTCTTT. Its protein product is CASSISRNTEAFF. This chain connects TRBV19 to TRBJ1-1; D ambiguous. The CDR3 has 13 residues. V was pared by 2 bases and J by 1 base, with 5 bases between. Germline CDR1 LNHDA, CDR2 SQIVND (reference sequence).

The chain has TRBV5-1 and TRBJ2-1, with 7 bases fitting TRBD2. The CDR3 consists of 15 residues. Looked up from germline, CDR1 is SGHRS and CDR2 is YFSETQ. J gave up 3 bases and V 2 bases, and 5 bases lay outside the gene matches. The CDR3 nucleotides are TGCGCCAGCAGCTTCCCCGGACTAGTCTACAATGAGCAGTTCTTC. It encodes CASSFPGLVYNEQFF.